These T cell receptor beta chains were read from a single sample in a study of post-analysis software for immune sequencing data. TCRdb reprocessed the PCR reads via MiXCR and lists one record per CDR3 protein. The table lists just over 250,000 distinct CDR3 sequences, about 40% of them singletons, with under 5% in the top ten. Sequenced sample: blood. All receptors come from a girl aged 5 to 17 with multiple sclerosis. The CDR3 runs from the conserved cysteine through the conserved F or W. The D gene is left open where the match is weak. The size field is filled for only some rows; it gives once, few, many or a size class.

v_gene	j_gene	d_gene	abundance	CDR3nt	CDR3aa
TRBV6-2/TRBV6-3	TRBJ2-5	TRBD1	few	TGTGCCAGCAGTTACCTACAGGGGTCGGAGACCCAGTACTTC	CASSYLQGSETQYF
TRBV28	TRBJ2-4	-	many	TGTGCCGCGGGACAGAAAAACATTCAGTACTTC	CAAGQKNIQYF
TRBV5-1	TRBJ2-3	TRBD1	many	TGCGCCAGCAGCTTCGACAGGGCAGATACGCAGTATTTT	CASSFDRADTQYF
TRBV29-1	TRBJ2-5	TRBD2	-	TGCAGCGTTGCCGAACCGGGACTACAAGAGACCCAGTACTTC	CSVAEPGLQETQYF
TRBV20-1	TRBJ2-3	-	many	TGCAGTGCTATAAGAGGGGAGTACACAGATACGCAGTATTTT	CSAIRGEYTDTQYF
TRBV6-5	TRBJ2-7	TRBD2	few	TGTGCCAGCAGTGGTCCTAGCGGGAGAAACTACGAGCAGTACTTC	CASSGPSGRNYEQYF
TRBV6-6	TRBJ2-1	-	-	TGTGCCAGCAGTTACCGGTTGGGTCCCAGATCCAATGACCAGTTCTTC	CASSYRLGPRSNDQFF
TRBV24-1	TRBJ2-3	TRBD2	few	TGTGCCACCGGAACCGGGACTAGCGGCCCGAGATCCGCAGATACGCAGTATTTT	CATGTGTSGPRSADTQYF
TRBV29-1	TRBJ1-5	-	many	TGCAGCGTCACGACAGGATCGAATAGCAATCAGCCCCAGCATTTT	CSVTTGSNSNQPQHF
TRBV20-1	TRBJ1-4	-	many	TGCAGTGCCACGAGGACAACTAATGAAAAACTGTTTTTT	CSATRTTNEKLFF
TRBV18	TRBJ2-5	TRBD2	-	TGTGCCAGCTCACTACTCCCGGGACTAGCGGTCCAAGAGACCCAGTACTTC	CASSLLPGLAVQETQYF
TRBV20-1	TRBJ2-7	TRBD1	-	TGCAGTGCTAGACCCACCCGGGACAGGGAGTACTTC	CSARPTRDREYF
TRBV6-1	TRBJ2-7	-	many	TGTGCCGCCGGAAGGGCCAACTACGAGCAGTACTTC	CAAGRANYEQYF
TRBV15	TRBJ2-7	TRBD1	many	TGTGCCACCAGCAGGGGGACAGGGGATTCCTACGAGCAGTACTTC	CATSRGTGDSYEQYF
TRBV20-1	TRBJ2-5	-	many	TGCAGTGCTAGAGGCATGGCCCAGTACTTC	CSARGMAQYF
TRBV2	TRBJ1-5	-	-	TGTGCCAGCAGTCCCTCGGGGGGCAATCAGCCCCAGCATTTT	CASSPSGGNQPQHF
TRBV2	TRBJ1-1	-	few	TGTGCCAGCAGTGTAGGACAGACGAACACTGAAGCTTTCTTT	CASSVGQTNTEAFF
TRBV12-3/TRBV12-4	TRBJ2-1	-	many	TGTGCCAGCACTCCTCCGGGTTTGGGGAATGAGCAGTTCTTC	CASTPPGLGNEQFF
TRBV4-1	TRBJ2-5	TRBD2	many	TGCGCCAGCAGCCAAGGGCAGCTAGCGGGAGTAGAGACCCAGTACTTC	CASSQGQLAGVETQYF
TRBV5-1	TRBJ2-7	-	many	TGCGCCAGCAGCTTGGCGGGACCGTTGGACTACGAGCAGTACTTC	CASSLAGPLDYEQYF
TRBV5-1	TRBJ2-1	-	many	TGCGCCAGTTCTGGCTTCCGGGGCAGCGATGAGCAGTTCTTC	CASSGFRGSDEQFF
TRBV12-3/TRBV12-4	TRBJ2-5	TRBD1	many	TGTGCCAGCAGTCAGACAGGGGAGACCCAGTACTTC	CASSQTGETQYF
TRBV15	TRBJ1-1	-	many	TGTGCCACCAGCAGAGATAGGCAGGGGTTTGAAGCTTTCTTT	CATSRDRQGFEAFF
TRBV11-2	TRBJ2-7	-	-	TGTGCCAGCAGCTTAGATCCGGGACACTTGTCTGAGCAGTACTTC	CASSLDPGHLSEQYF
TRBV12-3/TRBV12-4	TRBJ1-1	-	-	TGTGCCAGCAGTATGCGGGAGGGTGAAGCTTTCTTT	CASSMREGEAFF
TRBV12-3/TRBV12-4	TRBJ2-1	-	-	TGTGCCAGCAGTTCCTTACTCGGGACTGGATTCTACAATGAGCAGTTCTTC	CASSSLLGTGFYNEQFF
TRBV21-1	TRBJ1-2	-	few	TGTGCCAGCAGCACCACAGGGCCCGGCTACACCTTC	CASSTTGPGYTF
TRBV6-6	TRBJ2-3	-	many	TGTGCCAGCAGTTACTCCAGGGTCGGCACAGATACGCAGTATTTT	CASSYSRVGTDTQYF
TRBV7-7	TRBJ2-5	TRBD1	-	TGTGCTAGCAGCTCGTCCGGACAGGGCTCAGAGACCCAGTACTTC	CASSSSGQGSETQYF
TRBV5-1	TRBJ2-1	-	-	TGCGCCAGCAGCTCGGGCGTCCCCCCCTACAATGAGCAGTTCTTC	CASSSGVPPYNEQFF
TRBV7-9	TRBJ1-1	-	once	TGTGCCAGCAGCTACCCAACCCCTGGTGTCAGCACTGAAGCTTTCTTT	CASSYPTPGVSTEAFF
TRBV12-3/TRBV12-4	TRBJ2-3	-	many	TGTGCCAGCAGTGGGAGCCGGGGTACGCAGTATTTT	CASSGSRGTQYF
TRBV28	TRBJ1-6	-	-	TGTGCCAGCAGTCCCAGGGGCAGGAATAATTCACCCCTCCACTTT	CASSPRGRNNSPLHF
TRBV14	TRBJ1-2	-	-	TGTGCCAGCAGCCAGGGACTGGGCTATGGCTACACCTTC	CASSQGLGYGYTF
TRBV3-1	TRBJ1-3	-	-	TGTGCCAGCAGCCAGGATCACGGACCGGGAGGCAGAGGAAACACCATATATTTT	CASSQDHGPGGRGNTIYF
TRBV11-2	TRBJ2-5	TRBD2	-	TGTGCCAGCAGCTCCAGCGGGGGGCGGGAGACCCAGTACTTC	CASSSSGGRETQYF
TRBV6-2/TRBV6-3	TRBJ2-7	TRBD1	-	TGTGCCAGCAGTGTCCTGGGACAGGAGTCCTACGAGCAGTACTTC	CASSVLGQESYEQYF
TRBV2	TRBJ2-7	-	many	TGTGCCAGCAGGGGGGCAGGGTTCGAGCAGTACTTC	CASRGAGFEQYF
TRBV18	TRBJ1-1	-	few	TGTGCCAGCTCACCGCCGGGGGAGGGGCGGGAAGCTTTCTTT	CASSPPGEGREAFF
TRBV20-1	TRBJ1-2	TRBD1	-	TGCAGTGCTTACGACAGGGGGCACTCCTCTAACTATGGCTACACCTTC	CSAYDRGHSSNYGYTF